This T cell receptor (beta chain) appears in the sequencing data of a study of OX40 agonist ivuxolimab in advanced cancers. Study background: Ivuxolimab was administered intravenously to patients at 0.01 to 10 mg/kg every 2 weeks. Three patients showed partial responses: one hepatocellular carcinoma and two cutaneous melanoma cases.

General study results and limits: Patients with a partial response at 0.1-3.0 mg/kg had among the lowest clonal expansion.

Autoimmune disease history or systemic immunosuppression led to patient exclusion. In the case of this clone: Antigen unknown.

CDR1 is SSHAT and CDR2 is FNYEAQ in the germline V gene (reference sequence). CDR3 length: 15 residues. Trimming took off 2 bases at V and 4 bases at J, with 14 bases between the two ends. Generated by immunoSEQ multiplex PCR, the TCRdb table keeps only in-frame clones and is missing some. This table holds about 59,000 clones, over 80% found once. The sequences come from CD4+ or CD8+ T cells sorted from blood, collected in a trial of the OX40 agonist ivuxolimab. V usage is TRBV7-7 and J usage is TRBJ2-5, with D possibly TRBD1 on 6 matching bases. The origin of this receptor is an adult with an advanced solid tumor such as melanoma, head and neck, liver or kidney cancer. CDR3: CASSLNLGAVETQYF. The CDR3 DNA is TGTGCCAGCAGCTTAAATTTGGGGGCCGTAGAGACCCAGTACTTC.